This T cell receptor beta chain comes out of a study of T cell clonality in common variable immunodeficiency. Produced via immunoSEQ multiplex PCR; TCRdb's table is partial and in-frame only. This table holds 2,500 to 3,000 clones with no singletons; the top ten claim roughly 11%. This clone qualifies as medium-sized. The antigen is not known. Study results and limitations: Reportedly, TCR beta sequences from common variable immunodeficiency showed fewer deletions and N-nucleotide insertions. Shared TCRbeta clones were fewer between CVID subjects than controls. The cause of increased CVID clonality remains unclear without subpopulation sequencing.

Aged 9 to 64 years, CVID subjects averaged roughly 39 years old. Caucasian heritage predominated among both patients and controls. Source material: peripheral blood mononuclear cells. The receptor comes from a human donor with common variable immunodeficiency.

CDR3 DNA, as far as it was read: TGTGCCAGCGGACAGAACACCGGGGAG. Translating it yields CASGQNTGE. The full CDR3 sequence reads CASGQNTGELFF. This chain joins TRBV2 and TRBJ2-2; D possibly corresponds to TRBD1 (5 bases). The CDR3 extends 3 residues past the end of the read, so its final part is completed from the germline J gene. The germline gives CDR1 SNHLY, CDR2 FYNNEI. V dropped 8 bases and J dropped 1 base, with 5 bases sitting between them. This CDR3 comprises 12 residues.